A selection of T cell receptor beta chains follows, all from one sample in a study of T-cell reconstitution after alpha-beta-depleted transplantation in children. TCRdb used MiXCR to reprocess the PCR reads, holding one entry per CDR3 protein. In the table there are hundreds of thousands of distinct CDR3 sequences, around a third of which are singletons. The material sequenced was PBMCs from the stem cell graft donor, taken from the stem cell graft. These receptors were taken from a human donor who donated a stem cell graft to a child with aplastic anemia. Both conserved end residues are part of each CDR3. Each record gives: clone size, D gene, V gene, J gene, CDR3 DNA, CDR3 protein. The D gene is left open where the match is weak. The size field is filled for only some rows; it gives once, few, many or a size class.

.	TRBD2	TRBV27	TRBJ2-1	TGTGCCAGCAGTTCCCACCTAGCGGGAGTAAGCAATGAGCAGTTCTTC	CASSSHLAGVSNEQFF
.	TRBD1	TRBV19	TRBJ1-2	TGTGCCAGTAGTATAGTAACAGGGGATGGCTACACCTTC	CASSIVTGDGYTF
.	.	TRBV5-4	TRBJ2-5	TGTGCCAGCAGCCCGTTAACAGGGGCGGGGGAGACCCAGTACTTC	CASSPLTGAGETQYF
.	.	TRBV7-9	TRBJ2-2	TGTGCCAGCAGCCACACGGATAGGAGAGCCGGGGAGCTGTTTTTT	CASSHTDRRAGELFF
.	TRBD2	TRBV19	TRBJ2-4	TGTGCCAGTAGTACGGCTAGCGGGTTTAGAGCCAAAAACATTCAGTACTTC	CASSTASGFRAKNIQYF
.	TRBD1	TRBV18	TRBJ1-6	TGTGCCAGCTCACCGGCCCGGGACAGTTATTCACCCCTCCACTTT	CASSPARDSYSPLHF
.	.	TRBV12-3/TRBV12-4	TRBJ1-3	TGTGCCAGCAGAAAACAGCGCTACTCTGGAAACACCATATATTTT	CASRKQRYSGNTIYF
.	.	TRBV7-2	TRBJ1-5	TGTGCCAGCAGCTTTACAGGGCGGCAGCCCCAGCATTTT	CASSFTGRQPQHF
.	TRBD2	TRBV11-2	TRBJ2-1	TGTGCCAGCAGCGCGGGGGAGTGGAATGAGCAGTTCTTC	CASSAGEWNEQFF
few	.	TRBV20-1	TRBJ1-5	TGCAGTGCTAGAATGAATCAGCCCCAGCATTTT	CSARMNQPQHF
.	.	TRBV18	TRBJ2-4	TGTGCCAGCTCACCGGACGGACTGGTTTGGTACTTC	CASSPDGLVWYF
few	.	TRBV12-3/TRBV12-4	TRBJ1-3	TGTGCCAGCAGTATATCAGGGTGGCCTGGAAACACCATATATTTT	CASSISGWPGNTIYF
once	.	TRBV5-4	TRBJ1-1	TGTGCCAGCAGCGACGGACACCAGAACACTGAAGCTTTCTTT	CASSDGHQNTEAFF
few	TRBD2	TRBV4-3	TRBJ2-3	TGCGCCAGCAGCCAAGCACTAGCGGCCATCGATACGCAGTATTTT	CASSQALAAIDTQYF
.	.	TRBV4-3	TRBJ2-3	TGCGCCAGCAGCCAAGAGACGTTGCTCAGCACAGATACGCAGTATTTT	CASSQETLLSTDTQYF
.	TRBD1	TRBV19	TRBJ1-5	TGTGCCAGTAGCCAACGGGACAGTCCGAATCAGCCCCAGCATTTT	CASSQRDSPNQPQHF
few	.	TRBV12-3/TRBV12-4	TRBJ1-1	TGTGCCAGCACCTTCCTAGGCAGATTTAACACTGAAGCTTTCTTT	CASTFLGRFNTEAFF
.	TRBD1	TRBV15	TRBJ1-1	TGTGCCACCAGCAGAGATAATCGGGGTATAGGACAGGGTAAATCTGAAGCTTTCTTT	CATSRDNRGIGQGKSEAFF
.	.	TRBV6-1	TRBJ1-1	TGTGCCAGCAGTGAAGGCGGTGGAGCCCCTTATCGGATGAACACTGAAGCTTTCTTT	CASSEGGGAPYRMNTEAFF
.	.	TRBV20-1	TRBJ2-5	TGCAGTGCTTCTTCCCTCCGACACGATCAAGAGACCCAGTACTTC	CSASSLRHDQETQYF
few	.	TRBV6-5	TRBJ2-7	TGTGCCAGCAGACAGGGACCGATACAATCCTACGAGCAGTACTTC	CASRQGPIQSYEQYF
few	TRBD1	TRBV20-1	TRBJ2-1	TGCAGTGCTAGGTCCGAGACAGGGCAGTTAGGCAATGAGCAGTTCTTC	CSARSETGQLGNEQFF
.	TRBD1	TRBV6-1	TRBJ2-5	TGTGCCAGCACCAAGGACAGGGCCGAAGAGACCCAGTACTTC	CASTKDRAEETQYF
.	.	TRBV7-1	TRBJ1-2	TGTGCCAGCAGCCCCCTGAGAGGACCTGGCTACACCTTC	CASSPLRGPGYTF
few	TRBD1	TRBV29-1	TRBJ2-5	TGCAGCGTTGAACCCCCTTCCGACAGGGTGTCTTTAGAGACCCAGTACTTC	CSVEPPSDRVSLETQYF
few	TRBD1	TRBV6-1	TRBJ2-7	TGTGCCAGCAGTCATCGTACAGGGGTTGAGCAGTACTTC	CASSHRTGVEQYF
few	TRBD1	TRBV5-1	TRBJ2-1	TGCGCCAGTGGACAGGGGAACAATGAGCAGTTCTTC	CASGQGNNEQFF
.	.	TRBV6-5	TRBJ2-7	TGTGCCAGCAGTTACTCGAGGGGACCCTACGAGCAGTACTTC	CASSYSRGPYEQYF
few	.	TRBV19	TRBJ1-5	TGTGCCAGTAGTATCCTAGGAAGCAAGGGTCAGCCCCAGCATTTT	CASSILGSKGQPQHF
many	TRBD2	TRBV5-1	TRBJ2-3	TGCGCCAGCAGCCCGCAACCGGGACTAGGCACAGATACGCAGTATTTT	CASSPQPGLGTDTQYF
few	TRBD2	TRBV12-3/TRBV12-4	TRBJ2-5	TGTGCCAGCAGTTTAGGAGTAGCGGGAGGTGAGACCCAGTACTTC	CASSLGVAGGETQYF
.	.	TRBV6-1	TRBJ2-1	TGTGCCAGCACCACCCGGGGTAGGGTGTACAATGAGCAGTTCTTC	CASTTRGRVYNEQFF
few	.	TRBV25-1	TRBJ2-3	TGTGCCAGCAGTGAATTCGGCACAGATACGCAGTATTTT	CASSEFGTDTQYF
.	TRBD2	TRBV7-2	TRBJ2-1	TGTGCCAGCAGCCCGACGGGAGGCCCCCGCTACAATGAGCAGTTCTTC	CASSPTGGPRYNEQFF
few	TRBD2	TRBV5-1	TRBJ2-1	TGCGCCAGCAGCTTCGGACTAGCGGGAGTATACAATGAGCAGTTCTTC	CASSFGLAGVYNEQFF
few	TRBD2	TRBV15	TRBJ2-3	TGTGCCACCAGCAGACGGACTAGTCCAGATACGCAGTATTTT	CATSRRTSPDTQYF
.	.	TRBV11-2	TRBJ1-4	TGTGCCAGCAGCCCCTACGCGGAGCGCCTTAATGAAAAACTGTTTTTT	CASSPYAERLNEKLFF
.	.	TRBV2	TRBJ2-3	TGTGCCAGCGTGACGATGGATACGCAGTATTTT	CASVTMDTQYF
.	.	TRBV6-6	TRBJ1-5	TGTGCCAGCAGGAATGGAAATCAGCCCCAGCATTTT	CASRNGNQPQHF
few	TRBD1	TRBV20-1	TRBJ2-7	TGCAGTGCTGTCCGGGACAGCAACTACGAGCAGTACTTC	CSAVRDSNYEQYF
.	.	TRBV12-5	TRBJ1-2	TGTGCTAGTGGTTTGGGACACCGGACGGGTGGCTACACCTTC	CASGLGHRTGGYTF
few	.	TRBV18	TRBJ2-3	TGTGCCAGCTCACCACCGGTAACTACAGATACGCAGTATTTT	CASSPPVTTDTQYF
.	.	TRBV7-2	TRBJ2-5	TGTGCCAGCAGCCCAACTGGGGCGGAAGAGACCCAGTACTTC	CASSPTGAEETQYF
.	.	TRBV5-5	TRBJ1-1	TGTGCCAGCAGCCCCTACCAGGGATTCGAAGCTTTCTTT	CASSPYQGFEAFF
few	.	TRBV20-1	TRBJ1-5	TGCAGTGCTAGAGTCAGCGGATTTACTAGCAATCAGCCCCAGCATTTT	CSARVSGFTSNQPQHF
.	TRBD2	TRBV20-1	TRBJ2-7	TGCAGTGCTAAAGATTCTATATGGGGACTAGCGGGAGGGGCCGAGCAGTACTTC	CSAKDSIWGLAGGAEQYF
.	.	TRBV29-1	TRBJ2-1	TGCAGCGTCAGCCGGGACAACGTTGAGCAGTTCTTC	CSVSRDNVEQFF
.	.	TRBV6-2/TRBV6-3	TRBJ2-7	TGTGCCAGCAGTTACTCGTTCAGGGAGTACTTC	CASSYSFREYF
few	TRBD2	TRBV12-3/TRBV12-4	TRBJ2-1	TGTGCCAGCAGTGCCTCCAATTGGGGGGAGGGGAGAAATGAGCAGTTCTTC	CASSASNWGEGRNEQFF
.	TRBD2	TRBV20-1	TRBJ2-1	TGCAGTGCTAGACCCGGGACTAGCTCCTACAATGAGCAGTTCTTC	CSARPGTSSYNEQFF